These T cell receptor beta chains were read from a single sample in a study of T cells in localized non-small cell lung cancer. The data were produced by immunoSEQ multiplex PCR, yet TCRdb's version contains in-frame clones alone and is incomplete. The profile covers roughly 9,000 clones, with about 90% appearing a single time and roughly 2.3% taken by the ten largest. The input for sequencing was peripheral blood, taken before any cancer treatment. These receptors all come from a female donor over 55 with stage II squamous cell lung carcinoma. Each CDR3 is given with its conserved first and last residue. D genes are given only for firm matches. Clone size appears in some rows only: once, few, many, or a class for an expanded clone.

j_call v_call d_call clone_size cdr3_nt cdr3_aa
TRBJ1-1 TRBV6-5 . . TGTGCCAGCAGTTACTCGGGGGGCTTCACTGAAGCTTTCTTT CASSYSGGFTEAFF
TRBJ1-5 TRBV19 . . TGTGCCAGTATCGGGGATCCTTGGAATCGCAATCAGCCCCAGCATTTT CASIGDPWNRNQPQHF
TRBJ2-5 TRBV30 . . TGTGCCTGGAGTGTAGGTGAGACCCAGTACTTC CAWSVGETQYF
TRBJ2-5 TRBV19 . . TGTGCCAGTAGTCGCGCCCGGGGTAACAGAGAGACCCAGTACTTC CASSRARGNRETQYF
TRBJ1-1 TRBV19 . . TGTGCCAGTAAGGAAGGACACCAGAACACTGAAGCTTTCTTT CASKEGHQNTEAFF
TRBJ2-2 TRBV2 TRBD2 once TGTGCCAGCAGTGATCGGGGGGAAGGGTCCGGGGAGCTGTTTTTT CASSDRGEGSGELFF
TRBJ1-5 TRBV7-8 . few TGTGCCAGCAGCGGGAGAAGTAGCCAGCCCCAGCATTTT CASSGRSSQPQHF
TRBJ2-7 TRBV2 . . TGTGCCAGCAGGGTCCTCCTCGGCTACGAGCAGTACTTC CASRVLLGYEQYF
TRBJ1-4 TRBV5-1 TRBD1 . TGCGCCAGCTCCAATCGGGGACAGGGGAATGAAAAACTGTTTTTT CASSNRGQGNEKLFF
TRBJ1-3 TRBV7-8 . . TGTGCCAGCAGCGGGGGATTTAGACGGAACTCTGGAAACACCATATATTTT CASSGGFRRNSGNTIYF
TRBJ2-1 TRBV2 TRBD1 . TGTGCCAGCAGGCCGGGACAGGCTGGGGTCAATGAGCAGTTCTTC CASRPGQAGVNEQFF
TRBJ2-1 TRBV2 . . TGTGCCAGCACCAAGTGGGCAGATTTATCCTACAATGAGCAGTTCTTC CASTKWADLSYNEQFF
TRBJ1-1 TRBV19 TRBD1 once TGTGCCAGTAGTATCGGTGCGACAGGGGGATGGACTGAAGCTTTCTTT CASSIGATGGWTEAFF
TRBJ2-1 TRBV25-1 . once TGTGCCAGCAGTGAAAACGCCGGTTCATATGAGCAGTTCTTC CASSENAGSYEQFF
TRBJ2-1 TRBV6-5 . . TGTGCCAGCAGTTATGATGACAATGAGCAGTTCTTC CASSYDDNEQFF
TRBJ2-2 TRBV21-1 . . TGTGCCAGGGTCATTGGTACCGGGGAGCTGTTTTTT CARVIGTGELFF
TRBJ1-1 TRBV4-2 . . TGTGCCAGCAGCCAAGACAGAATATTGAACACTGAAGCTTTCTTT CASSQDRILNTEAFF
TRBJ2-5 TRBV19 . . TGTGCCAGTAGTATCTCCCGGGTGACCCAAGAGACCCAGTACTTC CASSISRVTQETQYF
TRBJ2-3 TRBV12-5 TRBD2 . TGTGCTAGTGGTTTGTCTCACGGGGGGGCCCGATATAGCACAGATACGCAGTATTTT CASGLSHGGARYSTDTQYF
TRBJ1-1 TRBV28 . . TGTGCCAGCAGTTTATGGGGGAATACTGAAGCTTTCTTT CASSLWGNTEAFF
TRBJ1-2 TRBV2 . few TGTGCCAGCAGTGCCGGATCTAACTATGGCTACACCTTC CASSAGSNYGYTF
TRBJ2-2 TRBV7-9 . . TGTGCCAGCAGCTTAAGGAACAGGGACACCGGGGAGCTGTTTTTT CASSLRNRDTGELFF
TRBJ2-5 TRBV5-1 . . TGCGCCAGCAGCTTTCAGAATAATCAAGAGACCCAGTACTTC CASSFQNNQETQYF
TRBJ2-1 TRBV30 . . TGTGCCTGGAGTGCACAGGGTGCCAATGAGCAGTTCTTC CAWSAQGANEQFF
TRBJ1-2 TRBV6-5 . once TGTGCCAGCAGTTACTACTCGACGGCAGGGGATTATGGCTACACCTTC CASSYYSTAGDYGYTF
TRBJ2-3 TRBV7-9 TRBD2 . TGTGCCAGCAGCTTCCCGGGACTAGCGGGATCGGATACGCAGTATTTT CASSFPGLAGSDTQYF
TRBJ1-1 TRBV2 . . TGTGCCAGCAGAGCCGACAGGAGCGAGGGGGCTTTCTTT CASRADRSEGAFF
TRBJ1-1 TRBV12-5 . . TGTGCTAGTGCCTTGGGCGGGGCCGACACTGAAGCTTTCTTT CASALGGADTEAFF
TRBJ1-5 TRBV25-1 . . TGTGCCAGTCCTCGGGGGGCGAATCAGCCCCAGCATTTT CASPRGANQPQHF
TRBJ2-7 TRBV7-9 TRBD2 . TGTGCCAGCAGCTCGAGCGGGAGGCGCGACGAGCAGTACTTC CASSSSGRRDEQYF
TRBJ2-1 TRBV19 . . TGTGCCAGTAGTATCGGAGGGGCGGAGGCCTATGAGCAGTTCTTC CASSIGGAEAYEQFF
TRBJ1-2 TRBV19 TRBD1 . TGTGCCAGTAGTACCCCGGGACAGGGCAATGGCTACACCTTC CASSTPGQGNGYTF
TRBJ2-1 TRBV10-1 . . TGCGCCAGCAGTGAGATCGGAGGGTATGAGCAGTTCTTC CASSEIGGYEQFF
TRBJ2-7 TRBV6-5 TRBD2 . TGTGCCAGCAGTTCCCGGGGCGGGAGGCCCTACGAGCAGTACTTC CASSSRGGRPYEQYF
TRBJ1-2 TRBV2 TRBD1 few TGTGCCAGCCGGGACAGGGGCTATGGCTACACCTTC CASRDRGYGYTF
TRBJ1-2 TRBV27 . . TGTGCCAGCAGTTCCTGGGGCTTCTCTAACTATGGCTACACCTTC CASSSWGFSNYGYTF
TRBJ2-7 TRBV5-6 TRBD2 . TGTGCCAGCAGCTTGACTAGCGGGAACGGCGAGCAGTACTTC CASSLTSGNGEQYF
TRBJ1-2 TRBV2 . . TGTGCCAGCAGTGAAGGGCTGTTAAGGGTAGCTAACTATGGCTACACCTTC CASSEGLLRVANYGYTF
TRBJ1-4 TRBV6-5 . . TGTGCCAGCAGGAGGGATCAGGGAATTGAAAAACTGTTTTTT CASRRDQGIEKLFF
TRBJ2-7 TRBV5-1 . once TGCGCCAGCAGCTATAAGCAGACCTACGAGCAGTACTTC CASSYKQTYEQYF
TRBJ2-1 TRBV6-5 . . TGTGCCAGCAGTGGGGGGAATGAGCAGTTCTTC CASSGGNEQFF
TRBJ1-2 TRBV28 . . TGTGCCAGCAGTTGGTCGATGGGGGATCGAGGCTACACCTTC CASSWSMGDRGYTF